Presented here are 10 T cell receptor beta chains from one specimen sequenced in a study of T cell changes during pregnancy in multiple sclerosis. TCRdb keeps only in-frame clones here, not all; method: immunoSEQ multiplex PCR. This sample has 55,000 to 70,000 clones; 93% occur once, and the top ten carry approximately 0.36%. The sample consisted of CD4+ T cells from peripheral blood mononuclear cells, taken before pregnancy. These receptors were taken from a female donor with multiple sclerosis, enrolled in a pregnancy study.

The rearrangement links TRBV7-2 to TRBJ2-5; the match to TRBD1 covers 8 bases. Germline V gives CDR1 SGHTA, CDR2 FQGNSA. V lost 3 bases to trimming and J lost 4 bases; unmatched junction nucleotides: 10. This CDR3 has 16 amino acids. The DNA for the CDR3 is TGTGCCAGCAGCTTCACTGGACAGGGAAGGCTAGAGACCCAGTACTTC. Translated, it gives CASSFTGQGRLETQYF. Using reference TRBV7-2 and TRBJ2-5 for the parts outside the CDR3, the full variable domain is GAGVSQSPSNKVTEKGKDVELRCDPISGHTALYWYRQSLGQGLEFLIYFQGNSAPDKSGLPSDRFSAERTGGSVSTLTIQRTQQEDSAVYLCASSFTGQGRLETQYFGPGTRLLVL.

In this sample, this clone turned up once. The gene calls are TRBV5-1 and TRBJ1-5; no definite D call. Germline values: CDR1 SGHRS, CDR2 YFSETQ. This CDR3 is 15 amino acids long. Trimming removed 4 bases at V and 2 bases at J, with 13 bases between. CDR3 in DNA: TGCGCCAGCAGCCAAGCACCCGGGGGCAATCAGCCCCAGCATTTT. Protein product: CASSQAPGGNQPQHF.

Regarding this clone: At one end the junction does not follow the germline gene, possibly because of a read error. J is TRBJ1-1 and V is TRBV27, with D possibly matching TRBD1 (6 bases). CDR1 and CDR2 (germline): MNHEY, SMNVEV (reference sequence). The CDR3 has 14 amino acids. Here the CDR3 reads CASSLRQENAEAFF. In DNA form, the CDR3 reads TGTGCCAGCAGTTTACGACAGGAGAACGCTGAAGCTTTCTTT.

The chain employs TRBV18 and TRBJ2-7; possible D gene TRBD1, 5 bases. The CDR3 is 14 amino acids. Trimming left V 5 bases short and J 6 bases short, with 17 bases between. Germline CDR1 is KGHSH and CDR2 is LQKENI. CDR3 in DNA: TGTGCCAGCTCAAAAGGACATTATCTGGCCGAGCAGTACTTC. This encodes CASSKGHYLAEQYF.

This chain links TRBV7-9 with TRBJ2-5, with D perhaps TRBD2 (5 bases). Germline values: CDR1 SEHNR, CDR2 FQNEAQ (reference sequence). The CDR3 covers 13 residues. With 5 bases removed from V and 5 bases from J, the gap between germline ends came to 12 bases. CDR3 in DNA: TGTGCCAGCAGCCCCCGGGGTCCGGAGACCCAGTACTTC. As protein: CASSPRGPETQYF.

The chain links TRBV5-1 to TRBJ2-2; 8 positions match TRBD2. CDR1 and CDR2 (germline): SGHRS, YFSETQ. This CDR3 contains 16 residues. Losses at the gene ends were 3 bases for V and 1 base for J; bases not matched to a gene: 5. CDR3 DNA: TGCGCCAGCAGCTCGACTAGCGCCTTGAACACCGGGGAGCTGTTTTTT. This translates into CASSSTSALNTGELFF.

The J gene is TRBJ2-3, the V gene TRBV4-1, with 7 bases matching TRBD1. Trimming took 3 bases from V and 0 from J; bases not matched to a gene: 3. The CDR3 has 15 amino acids. The germline V gene has CDR1 MGHRA and CDR2 YSYEKL. The CDR3 DNA sequence: TGCGCCAGCAGCCAGGGACAGCGGAGCACAGATACGCAGTATTTT. The encoded protein is CASSQGQRSTDTQYF.

Here the CDR3 reads CASSGQSLHRGNTIYF. The CDR3 DNA follows: TGTGCCAGCAGCGGCCAATCTCTGCACCGTGGAAACACCATATATTTT. This rearrangement joins TRBV7-2 to TRBJ1-3, with unresolved D. This CDR3 is 16 amino acids long. Germline V gives CDR1 SGHTA, CDR2 FQGNSA. V gave up 5 bases and J gave up 3 bases, with 17 bases separating them.

DNA for the CDR3: TGCGCCAGCAGCTTGAGAACTAGCGGGAGCGTTGAGCAGTTCTTC. Translated: CASSLRTSGSVEQFF. The chain joins TRBV5-1 to TRBJ2-1; 11 positions agree with TRBD2. V gave up 1 base and J gave up 9 bases; unmatched junction bases: 6. The germline gives CDR1 SGHRS, CDR2 YFSETQ. The CDR3 contains 15 residues.

The chain is built from TRBV30 and TRBJ2-7; D may be TRBD2 (6 bases). The CDR3 runs 14 residues. Trimming cost V 4 bases and J 5 bases, with 18 bases left between them. Germline values: CDR1 GTSNPN, CDR2 SVGIG (reference sequence). The CDR3 is CAWTPIGDLNEQYF. The CDR3 DNA sequence: TGTGCCTGGACCCCAATTGGGGACTTAAACGAGCAGTACTTC. Using reference TRBV30 and TRBJ2-7 for the parts outside the CDR3, the full variable domain is SQTIHQWPATLVQPVGSPLSLECTVEGTSNPNLYWYRQAAGRGLQLLFYSVGIGQISSEVPQNLSASRPQDRQFILSSKKLLLSDSGFYLCAWTPIGDLNEQYFGPGTRLTVT.